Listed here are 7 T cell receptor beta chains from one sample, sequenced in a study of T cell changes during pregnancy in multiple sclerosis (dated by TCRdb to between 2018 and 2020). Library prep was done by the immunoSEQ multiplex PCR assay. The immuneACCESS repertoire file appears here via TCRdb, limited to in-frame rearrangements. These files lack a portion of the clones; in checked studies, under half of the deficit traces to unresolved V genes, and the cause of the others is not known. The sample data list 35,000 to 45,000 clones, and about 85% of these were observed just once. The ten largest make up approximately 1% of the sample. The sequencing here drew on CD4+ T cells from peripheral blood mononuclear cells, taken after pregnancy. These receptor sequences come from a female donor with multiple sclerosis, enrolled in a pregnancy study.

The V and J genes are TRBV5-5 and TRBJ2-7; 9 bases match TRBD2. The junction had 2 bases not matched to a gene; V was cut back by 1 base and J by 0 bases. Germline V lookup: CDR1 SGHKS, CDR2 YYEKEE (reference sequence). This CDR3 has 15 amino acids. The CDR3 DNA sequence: TGTGCCAGCAGCTTGAGTAGCGGGGGCTCCTACGAGCAGTACTTC. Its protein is CASSLSSGGSYEQYF.

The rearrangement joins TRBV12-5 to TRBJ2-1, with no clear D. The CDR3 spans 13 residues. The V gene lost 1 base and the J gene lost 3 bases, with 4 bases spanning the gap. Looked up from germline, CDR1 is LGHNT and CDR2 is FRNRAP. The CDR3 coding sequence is TGTGCTAGTGGTTTGGCAAACTACAATGAGCAGTTCTTC. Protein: CASGLANYNEQFF.

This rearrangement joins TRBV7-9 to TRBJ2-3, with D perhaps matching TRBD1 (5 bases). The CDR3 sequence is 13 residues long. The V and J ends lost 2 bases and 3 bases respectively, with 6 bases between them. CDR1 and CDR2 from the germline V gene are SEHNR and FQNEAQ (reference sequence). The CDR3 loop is CASSLPGTDTQYF. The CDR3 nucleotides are TGTGCCAGCAGCTTACCAGGGACAGATACGCAGTATTTT.

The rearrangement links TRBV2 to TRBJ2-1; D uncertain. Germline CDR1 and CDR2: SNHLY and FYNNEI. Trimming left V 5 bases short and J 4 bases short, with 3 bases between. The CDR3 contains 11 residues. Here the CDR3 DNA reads TGTGCCAGCAGTATATACAATGAGCAGTTCTTC. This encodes CASSIYNEQFF.

This CDR3 reads CASSPRRVRSSEQYF. The CDR3 nucleotides read TGTGCCAGCAGCCCGCGACGGGTCCGGTCGTCTGAGCAGTACTTC. The chain carries TRBV14 and TRBJ2-7; D ambiguous. The V and J ends lost 4 bases and 7 bases respectively, with 20 bases between them. CDR1 is SGHDN and CDR2 is FVKESK in the germline V gene. The length of the CDR3 is 15 residues.

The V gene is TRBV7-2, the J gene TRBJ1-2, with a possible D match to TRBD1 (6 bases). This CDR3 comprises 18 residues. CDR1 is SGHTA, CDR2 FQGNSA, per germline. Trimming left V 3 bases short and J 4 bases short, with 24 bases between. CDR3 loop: CASSLLPPTDDRSYGYTF. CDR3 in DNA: TGTGCCAGCAGCTTGTTACCCCCAACCGACGACAGGTCCTATGGCTACACCTTC.

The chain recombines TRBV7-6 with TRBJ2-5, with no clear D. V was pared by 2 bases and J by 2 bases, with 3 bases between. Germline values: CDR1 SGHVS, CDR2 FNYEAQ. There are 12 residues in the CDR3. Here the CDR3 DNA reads TGTGCCAGCAGCTTAATACAAGAGACCCAGTACTTC. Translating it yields CASSLIQETQYF.